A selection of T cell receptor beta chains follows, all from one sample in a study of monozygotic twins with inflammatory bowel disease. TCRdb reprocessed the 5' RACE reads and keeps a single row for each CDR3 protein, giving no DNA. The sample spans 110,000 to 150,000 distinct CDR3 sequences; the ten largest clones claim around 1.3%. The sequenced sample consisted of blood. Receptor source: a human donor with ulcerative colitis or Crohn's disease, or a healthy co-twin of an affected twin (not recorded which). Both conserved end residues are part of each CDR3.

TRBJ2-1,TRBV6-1,CASSGGDEQFF
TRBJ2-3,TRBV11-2,CASSLNSGRTDTQYF
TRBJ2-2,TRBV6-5,CASSYSLRYTGELFF
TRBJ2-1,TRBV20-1,CSASLGGGANNEQFF
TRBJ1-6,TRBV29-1,CSAARGDRAHSPLHF
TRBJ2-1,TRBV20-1,CSASGTSGYNEQFF
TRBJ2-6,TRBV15,CATSRDRTGIISGANVLTF
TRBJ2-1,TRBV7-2,CASSPSGGISVEQFF
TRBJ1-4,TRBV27,CASSQDRAHFINEKLFF
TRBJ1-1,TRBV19,CASSSSGDTEAFF
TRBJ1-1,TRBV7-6,CASSKADLNTEAFF
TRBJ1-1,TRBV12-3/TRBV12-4,CASSLAWDTEAFF
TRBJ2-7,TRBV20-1,CSAAVGGTYEQYF
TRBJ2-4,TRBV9,CASSVGQQGAAKNIQYF
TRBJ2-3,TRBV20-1,CSAGSGRTTDTQYF
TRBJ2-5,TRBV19,CASSPRGEETQYF
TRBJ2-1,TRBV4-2,CASSPRDRGGRGGRRKDNEQFF
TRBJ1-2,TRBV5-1,CASSLAGKGNGYTF